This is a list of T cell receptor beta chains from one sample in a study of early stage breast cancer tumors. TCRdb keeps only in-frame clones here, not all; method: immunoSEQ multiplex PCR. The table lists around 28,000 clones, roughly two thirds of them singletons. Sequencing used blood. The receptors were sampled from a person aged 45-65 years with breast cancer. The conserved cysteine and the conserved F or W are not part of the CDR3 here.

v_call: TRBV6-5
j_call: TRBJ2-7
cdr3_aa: ASMDSWSEQY

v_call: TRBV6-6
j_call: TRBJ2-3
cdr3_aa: ASTSGPNTDTQY

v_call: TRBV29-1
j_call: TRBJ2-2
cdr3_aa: SVEGLANTGELF

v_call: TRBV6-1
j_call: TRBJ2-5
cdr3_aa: ASLVDTQETQY

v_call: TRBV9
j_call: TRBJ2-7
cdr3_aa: ASSVTPQGYEQY

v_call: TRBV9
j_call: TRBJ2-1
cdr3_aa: ASSVTGVPYNEQF

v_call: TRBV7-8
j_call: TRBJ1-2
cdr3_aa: ASSFTGGIDGYT

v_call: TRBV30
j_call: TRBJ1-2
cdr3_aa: AWSPQGEGYT

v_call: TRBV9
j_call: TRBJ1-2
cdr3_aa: ASSESDGANYGYT

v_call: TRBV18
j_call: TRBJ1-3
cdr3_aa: ASSPETGTSGNTIY

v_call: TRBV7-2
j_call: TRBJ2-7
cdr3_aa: ASSLNGGGSYEQY

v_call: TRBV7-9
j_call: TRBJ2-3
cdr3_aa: ASSLPSTDTQY

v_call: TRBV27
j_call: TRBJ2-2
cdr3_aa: ASSWDRRNTGELF

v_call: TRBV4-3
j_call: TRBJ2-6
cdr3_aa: ASSQGVGTGGQMPSGANVLT

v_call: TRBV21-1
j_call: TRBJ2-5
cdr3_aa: ASSRLGTEETQY

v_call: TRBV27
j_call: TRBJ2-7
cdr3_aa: ASRLTSGRYEQY

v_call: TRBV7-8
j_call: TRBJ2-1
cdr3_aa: ASSGGTYNEQF

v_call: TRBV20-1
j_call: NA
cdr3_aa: SARDNYEQY

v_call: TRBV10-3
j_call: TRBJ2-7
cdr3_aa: AISESGEQY

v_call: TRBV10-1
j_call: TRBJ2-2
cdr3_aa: ASSDIQETGELF